This T cell receptor beta chain was sequenced for a study of blood T cell repertoires in COVID-19. TCRdb keeps only in-frame clones here, not all; method: immunoSEQ multiplex PCR. The sample has around 700,000 clones, around 89% seen once. This sequence was found in a woman between 18 and 29 years old with acute or convalescent COVID-19. The specimen was peripheral blood.

CDR3 sequence reads: CASSSNTDTQYF. CDR3 DNA: TGCGCCAGCAGCTCCAACACAGATACGCAGTATTTT. The V call is TRBV5-1, the J call TRBJ2-3; D gene unclear. The CDR3 consists of 12 residues. CDR1 and CDR2 (germline): SGHRS, YFSETQ. The V end was cut by 3 bases, the J end by 2 bases, with 4 bases between.